This T cell receptor (beta chain) came from a study of T cell responses to AZD1222 COVID-19 vaccine. With respect to this clone: The antigen is undetermined.

Libraries were prepared by immunoSEQ multiplex PCR; TCRdb keeps only in-frame clonotypes and omits some of them. The table has about 210,000 clones, roughly 94% seen once. V was pared by 1 base and J by 0 bases, with 9 bases between. The CDR3 consists of 15 residues. Germline V gives CDR1 SGHTA, CDR2 FQGNSA. Whole-study results and caveats: Mostly white British, mostly female donors; authors suggested clonal diversity may be underestimated. Baseline seropositivity occurred in only a handful of AZD1222 recipients. Dominant at 160-218 and 743-854, vaccine-associated CD4 TCRs also spanned spike.

This clonotype originated in an adult who received the MenACWY meningococcal vaccine as a control. The chain joins TRBV7-2 to TRBJ1-1, with D possibly TRBD1 on 5 matching bases. The sequenced sample was peripheral blood, obtained 28 days after the second dose of the MenACWY control vaccine. The DNA of the CDR3 is TGTGCCAGCAGCTTAGGATTGGGGCTGAACACTGAAGCTTTCTTT. Its translation is CASSLGLGLNTEAFF.